This record concerns one TCR beta chain sequence. Its matching antigen is unknown. The data originate from a study of T cell responses to AZD1222 COVID-19 vaccine. Study-level findings and limits: Spike-specific TCR breadth and depth rose after two AZD1222 doses. The repertoires were collected only after the peak T cell response. Seropositive at baseline were only 5 to 7 AZD1222 recipients.

The repertoire was sequenced with immunoSEQ multiplex PCR; TCRdb's copy has only in-frame clones and lacks some. This repertoire shows fewer than 300,000 clones, over 90% found once; its top ten account for about 0.5%. The CDR3 spans 16 residues. The germline V and J ends were trimmed by 1 base and 3 bases, with 13 bases remaining between them. CDR1 MDHEN and CDR2 SYDVKM come from the germline V gene. The origin of this receptor is an adult in good health. Sequences were derived from peripheral blood, sampled on day 0 of AZD1222 vaccination. The chain carries TRBV28 and TRBJ1-5, with D perhaps matching TRBD1 (5 bases). The CDR3 DNA follows: TGTGCCAGCAGTTTATTAGGTCGACAGTCCAATCAGCCCCAGCATTTT. Translating it yields CASSLLGRQSNQPQHF.